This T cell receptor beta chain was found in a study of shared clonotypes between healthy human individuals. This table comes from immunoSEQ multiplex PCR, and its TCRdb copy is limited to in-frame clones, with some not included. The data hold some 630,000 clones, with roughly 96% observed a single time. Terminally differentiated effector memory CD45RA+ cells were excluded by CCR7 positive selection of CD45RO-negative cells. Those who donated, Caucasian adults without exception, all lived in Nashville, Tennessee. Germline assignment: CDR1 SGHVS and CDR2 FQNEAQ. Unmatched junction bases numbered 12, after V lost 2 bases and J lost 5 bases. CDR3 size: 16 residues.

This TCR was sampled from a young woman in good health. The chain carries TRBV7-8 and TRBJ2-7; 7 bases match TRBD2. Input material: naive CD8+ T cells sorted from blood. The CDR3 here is CASSLTGGGSFHEQYF. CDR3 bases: TGTGCCAGCAGCTTAACAGGCGGCGGGAGTTTCCACGAGCAGTACTTC.